The T cell receptor (beta chain) described here comes from a study of metastatic and nonmetastatic thyroid tumors. Study-level information: Patients with malignant and benign thyroid disease provided blood and tumor or nodule tissue, whose repertoires were compared.

Germline CDR1 is SGHTA and CDR2 is FQGNSA. Trimming stripped 5 bases from V and 7 bases from J, with 13 bases between. This CDR3 spans 13 amino acids. As originally analysed: Using the CDR3 differences seen across clinicopathological groups, the authors built a distant-metastasis classifier for papillary thyroid cancer, which was meant to discriminate distant-metastatic patients. With MiXCR, TCRdb called clones anew from the PCR reads. V and J calls and clone size were set by TCRdb, not the authors. In the table there are more than 20,000 clones, about an eighth of which are singletons. The entire patient cohort was treatment-naive prior to thyroid surgery.

The chain combines TRBV7-2 with TRBJ2-3, with D perhaps TRBD1 (5 bases). The sequencing input was blood. The clonotype originates from a female donor with papillary thyroid cancer or a benign thyroid nodule (not recorded which). Some clones in this sample may be carry-over from other donors' samples. The CDR3 sequence is CASSQQVVYTQYF. In nucleotides, the CDR3 is TGTGCCAGCAGCCAACAGGTAGTGTATACGCAGTATTTT.